What follows is one T cell receptor (beta chain) and its context. Its antigen is undetermined. This record comes from a study of CD8+ T cells in alopecia areata. Overall study findings and caveats: With patients, TCR sharing proved less clear than in mice, a difference possibly related to HLA. Across lesional scalp, and particularly alopecia totalis/universalis, clonality surpassed that of normal scalp.

Researchers took lesional scalp punch biopsies and peripheral blood from people who were alopecia areata patients. The authors sorted CD4+ and CD8+ T cells from PBMCs. J lost 2 bases, V lost 7 bases, and 9 bases had no gene match. CDR1 SNHLY and CDR2 FYNNEI come from the germline V gene. The length of the CDR3 is 15 residues. cDNA reverse transcribed from extracted RNA served as the sequencing template. Clones were sequenced by immunoSEQ multiplex PCR, and TCRdb holds only the in-frame ones, with some missing. The sample comprises some 82,000 clones, around 54% of which are singletons, and roughly 6% rests with the top ten.

The specimen was NKG2D-high CD8+ T cells sorted from blood. This clonotype originated in a human donor with alopecia areata. The rearrangement joins TRBV2 to TRBJ2-7; 9 bases are a match to TRBD2. CDR3: CASTGVSGRPYEQYF. The CDR3 coding sequence is TGTGCCAGCACCGGTGTTAGCGGGAGACCCTACGAGCAGTACTTC.